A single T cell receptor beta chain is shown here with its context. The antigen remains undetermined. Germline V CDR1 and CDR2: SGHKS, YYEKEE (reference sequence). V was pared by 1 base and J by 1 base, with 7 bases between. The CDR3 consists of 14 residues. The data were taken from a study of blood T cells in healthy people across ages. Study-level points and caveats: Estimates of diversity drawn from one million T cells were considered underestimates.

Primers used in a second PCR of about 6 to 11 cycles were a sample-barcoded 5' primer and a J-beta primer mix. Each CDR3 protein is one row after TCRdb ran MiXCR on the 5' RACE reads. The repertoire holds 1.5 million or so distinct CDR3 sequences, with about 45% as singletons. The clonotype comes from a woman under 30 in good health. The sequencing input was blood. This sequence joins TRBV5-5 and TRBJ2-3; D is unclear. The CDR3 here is CASSLPGRTDTQYF. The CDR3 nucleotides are TGTGCCAGCAGCTTGCCGGGCCGCACAGATACGCAGTATTTT.